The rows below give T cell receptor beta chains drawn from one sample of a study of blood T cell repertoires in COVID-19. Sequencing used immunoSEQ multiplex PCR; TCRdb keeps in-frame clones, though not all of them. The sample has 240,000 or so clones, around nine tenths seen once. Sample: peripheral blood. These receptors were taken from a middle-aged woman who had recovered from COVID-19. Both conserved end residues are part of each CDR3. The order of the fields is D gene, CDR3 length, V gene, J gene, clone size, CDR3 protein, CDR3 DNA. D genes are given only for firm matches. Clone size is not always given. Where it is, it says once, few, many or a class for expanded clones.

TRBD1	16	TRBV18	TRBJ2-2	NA	CASSPRTGGDGGELFF	TGTGCCAGCTCACCGCGGACAGGGGGCGACGGCGGGGAGCTGTTTTTT
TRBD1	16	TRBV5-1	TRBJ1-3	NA	CASSLEGQTSGNTIYF	TGCGCCAGCAGCTTGGAGGGACAGACCTCTGGAAACACCATATATTTT
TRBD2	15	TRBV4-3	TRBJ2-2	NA	CASSQIGGGTGELFF	TGCGCCAGCAGCCAAATCGGCGGGGGCACCGGGGAGCTGTTTTTT
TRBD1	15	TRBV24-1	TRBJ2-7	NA	CATGGDREVLYEQYF	TGTGCCACTGGTGGCGACAGGGAAGTCCTCTACGAGCAGTACTTC
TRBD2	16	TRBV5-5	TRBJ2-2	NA	CASSQGLALNTGELFF	TGTGCCAGCAGCCAGGGACTAGCACTAAACACCGGGGAGCTGTTTTTT
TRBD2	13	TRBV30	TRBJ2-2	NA	CAWSATSAGELFF	TGTGCCTGGAGTGCGACTAGCGCCGGGGAGCTGTTTTTT
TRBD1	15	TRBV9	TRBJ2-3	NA	CASSAEGARTDTQYF	TGTGCCAGCAGCGCCGAGGGGGCCCGCACAGATACGCAGTATTTT
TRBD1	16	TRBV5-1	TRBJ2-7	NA	CASSPLGQGRAYEQYF	TGCGCCAGCAGCCCGCTAGGACAGGGGAGAGCCTACGAGCAGTACTTC
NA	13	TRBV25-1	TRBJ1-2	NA	CASSESGGYGYTF	TGTGCCAGCAGTGAATCCGGGGGCTATGGCTACACCTTC
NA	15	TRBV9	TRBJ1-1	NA	CASSAVGVFGAEAFF	TGTGCCAGCAGCGCCGTCGGGGTATTCGGGGCTGAAGCTTTCTTT
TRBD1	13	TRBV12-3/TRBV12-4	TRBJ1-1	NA	CASARTGTDEAFF	TGTGCCAGCGCGCGGACAGGGACCGACGAAGCTTTCTTT
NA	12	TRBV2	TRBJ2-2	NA	CASSVRTGELFF	TGTGCCAGCAGTGTACGGACCGGGGAGCTGTTTTTT
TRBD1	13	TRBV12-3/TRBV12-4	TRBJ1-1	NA	CASRRQGAVEAFF	TGTGCCAGCAGACGACAGGGGGCGGTTGAAGCTTTCTTT
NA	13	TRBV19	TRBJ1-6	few	CATSGLPNSPLHF	TGTGCCACCTCGGGACTGCCTAATTCACCCCTCCACTTT
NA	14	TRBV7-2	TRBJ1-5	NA	CTSSLGLGGQPQHF	TGTACCAGCAGCTTAGGGCTGGGGGGGCAGCCCCAGCATTTT
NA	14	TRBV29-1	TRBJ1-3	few	CSVEGGVSGNTIYF	TGCAGCGTTGAAGGGGGGGTCAGTGGAAACACCATATATTTT
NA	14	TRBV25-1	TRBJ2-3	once	CASSAPRGTDTQYF	TGTGCCAGCAGTGCCCCCCGGGGCACAGATACGCAGTATTTT
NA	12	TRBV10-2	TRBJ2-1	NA	CASVPSNGEQFF	TGCGCCAGCGTCCCTAGCAACGGTGAGCAGTTCTTC
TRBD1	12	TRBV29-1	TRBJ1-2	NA	CSTQGQLYGYTF	TGCAGTACCCAGGGACAGCTCTATGGCTACACCTTC
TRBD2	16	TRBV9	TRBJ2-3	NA	CASSPWTSGSTDTQYF	TGTGCCAGCAGCCCGTGGACTAGCGGGAGTACAGATACGCAGTATTTT
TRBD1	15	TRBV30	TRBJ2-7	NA	CAWSTGGPPSYEQYF	TGTGCCTGGAGTACAGGGGGACCCCCCTCCTACGAGCAGTACTTC
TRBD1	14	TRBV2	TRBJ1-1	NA	CASRRTGVNTEAFF	TGTGCCAGCAGACGGACAGGAGTGAACACTGAAGCTTTCTTT
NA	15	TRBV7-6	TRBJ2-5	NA	CASTFGGADPETQYF	TGTGCCAGCACCTTTGGGGGGGCGGACCCGGAGACCCAGTACTTC
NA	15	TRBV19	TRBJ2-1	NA	CASSGGGGPRDEQFF	TGTGCCAGTAGTGGGGGGGGCGGCCCCAGGGATGAGCAGTTCTTC
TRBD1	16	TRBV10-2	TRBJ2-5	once	CASSELSGGPQETQYF	TGCGCCAGCAGTGAGTTGTCAGGGGGTCCTCAAGAGACCCAGTACTTC
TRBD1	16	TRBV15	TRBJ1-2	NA	CATSRGDSSFNYGYTF	TGTGCCACCAGCAGAGGGGACAGCTCCTTTAACTATGGCTACACCTTC
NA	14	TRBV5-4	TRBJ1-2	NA	CASTGVGPNYGYTF	TGTGCCAGCACCGGGGTTGGGCCCAACTATGGCTACACCTTC
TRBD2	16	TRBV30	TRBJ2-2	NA	CAWGGRGTSGSGELFF	TGTGCCTGGGGGGGTCGCGGGACTAGCGGGAGCGGGGAGCTGTTTTTT
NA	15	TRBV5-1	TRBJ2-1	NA	CASSLYSGTYNEQFF	TGCGCCAGCAGCTTGTATAGCGGCACCTACAATGAGCAGTTCTTC
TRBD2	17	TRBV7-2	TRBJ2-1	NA	CASSLAPTSGAYNEQFF	TGTGCCAGCAGCTTAGCCCCGACTAGCGGGGCCTACAATGAGCAGTTCTTC
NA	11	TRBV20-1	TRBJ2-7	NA	CSASPGDEQYF	TGCAGTGCTAGTCCGGGAGACGAGCAGTACTTC
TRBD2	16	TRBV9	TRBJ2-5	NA	CASSEGALAGQETQYF	TGTGCCAGCAGCGAGGGGGCTCTAGCGGGGCAAGAGACCCAGTACTTC